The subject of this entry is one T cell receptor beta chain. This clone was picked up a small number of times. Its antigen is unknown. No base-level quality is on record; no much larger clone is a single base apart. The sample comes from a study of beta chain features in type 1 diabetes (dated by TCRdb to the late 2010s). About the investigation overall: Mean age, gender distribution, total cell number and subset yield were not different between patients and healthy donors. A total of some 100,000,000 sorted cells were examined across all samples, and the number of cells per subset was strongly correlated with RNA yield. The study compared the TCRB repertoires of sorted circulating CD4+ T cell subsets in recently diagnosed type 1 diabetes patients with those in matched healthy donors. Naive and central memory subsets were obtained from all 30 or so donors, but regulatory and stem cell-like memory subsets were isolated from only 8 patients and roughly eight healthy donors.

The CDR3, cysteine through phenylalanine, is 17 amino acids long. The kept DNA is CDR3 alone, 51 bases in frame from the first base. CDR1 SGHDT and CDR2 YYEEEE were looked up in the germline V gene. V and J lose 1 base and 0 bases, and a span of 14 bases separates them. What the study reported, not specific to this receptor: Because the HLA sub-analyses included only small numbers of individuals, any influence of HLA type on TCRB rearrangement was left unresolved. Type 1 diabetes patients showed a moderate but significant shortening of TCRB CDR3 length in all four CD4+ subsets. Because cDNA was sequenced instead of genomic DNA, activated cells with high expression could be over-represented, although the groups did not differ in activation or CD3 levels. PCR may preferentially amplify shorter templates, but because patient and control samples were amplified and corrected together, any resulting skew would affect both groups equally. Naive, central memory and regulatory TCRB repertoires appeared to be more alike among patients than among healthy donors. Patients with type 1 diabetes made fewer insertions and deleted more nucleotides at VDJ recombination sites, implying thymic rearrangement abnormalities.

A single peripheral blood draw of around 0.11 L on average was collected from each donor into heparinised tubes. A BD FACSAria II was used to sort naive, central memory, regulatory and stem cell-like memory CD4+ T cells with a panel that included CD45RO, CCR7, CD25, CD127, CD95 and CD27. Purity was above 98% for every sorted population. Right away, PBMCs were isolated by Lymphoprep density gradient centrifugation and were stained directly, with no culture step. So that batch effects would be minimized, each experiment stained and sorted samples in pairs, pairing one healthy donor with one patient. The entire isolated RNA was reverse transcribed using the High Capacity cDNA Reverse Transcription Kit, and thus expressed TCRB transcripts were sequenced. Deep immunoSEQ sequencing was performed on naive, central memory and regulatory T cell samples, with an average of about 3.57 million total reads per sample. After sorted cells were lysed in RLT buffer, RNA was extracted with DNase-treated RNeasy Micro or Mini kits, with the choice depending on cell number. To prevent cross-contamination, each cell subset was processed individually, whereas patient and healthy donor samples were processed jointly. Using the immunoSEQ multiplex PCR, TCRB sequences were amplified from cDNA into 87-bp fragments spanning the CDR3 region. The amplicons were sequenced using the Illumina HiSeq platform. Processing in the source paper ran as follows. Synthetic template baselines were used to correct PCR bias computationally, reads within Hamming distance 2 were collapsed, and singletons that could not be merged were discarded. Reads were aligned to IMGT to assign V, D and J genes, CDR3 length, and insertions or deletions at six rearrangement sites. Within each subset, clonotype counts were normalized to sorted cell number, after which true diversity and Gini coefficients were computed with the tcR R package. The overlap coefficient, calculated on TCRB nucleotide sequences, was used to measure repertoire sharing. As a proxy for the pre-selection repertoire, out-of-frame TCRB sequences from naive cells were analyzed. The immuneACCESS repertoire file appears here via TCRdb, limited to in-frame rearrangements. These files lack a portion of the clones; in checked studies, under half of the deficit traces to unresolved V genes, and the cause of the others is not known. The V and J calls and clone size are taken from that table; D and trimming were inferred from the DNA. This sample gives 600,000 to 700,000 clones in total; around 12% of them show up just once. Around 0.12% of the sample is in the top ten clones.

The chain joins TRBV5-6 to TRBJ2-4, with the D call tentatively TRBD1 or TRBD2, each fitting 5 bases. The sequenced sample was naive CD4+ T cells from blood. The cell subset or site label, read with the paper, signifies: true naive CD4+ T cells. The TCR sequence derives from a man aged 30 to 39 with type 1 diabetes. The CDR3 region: CASSLYLGTVAKNIQYF. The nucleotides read TGTGCCAGCAGCTTGTATCTAGGGACGGTAGCCAAAAACATTCAGTACTTC.